Listed below are T cell receptor beta chains from one sample, sequenced in a study of neurological immune-mediated disorders. MiXCR was run by TCRdb on the 5' RACE reads, yielding one entry per CDR3 protein. In the table there are tens of thousands of distinct CDR3 sequences, about 4.2% of which are singletons. The sample comprised PBMCs. The receptor source for this set is a man aged 50 to 59 with multiple sclerosis. Both conserved end residues are part of each CDR3. A D gene is named only where the DNA matches it firmly. Clone size appears in some rows only: once, few, many, or a class for an expanded clone.

D	V	J	size	length	DNA	CDR3
TRBD1	TRBV25-1	TRBJ2-2	many	16	TGTGCCAGCAGTGCCTACAGGGGACGGGGCACCGGGGAGCTGTTTTTT	CASSAYRGRGTGELFF
-	TRBV27	TRBJ1-2	few	13	TGTGCCAGCAGTTTATCCCCCCGCTATGGCTACACCTTC	CASSLSPRYGYTF
TRBD1	TRBV6-6	TRBJ2-2	many	15	TGTGCCAGCAGCCGGGACAGTCTTAACACCGGGGAGCTGTTTTTT	CASSRDSLNTGELFF
-	TRBV5-1	TRBJ2-3	many	14	TGCGCCAGCAGCTTGGACAGGGCCGGAGATACGCAGTATTTT	CASSLDRAGDTQYF
-	TRBV6-6	TRBJ2-1	many	12	TGTGCCAGCAGTCTATCGAGCTACGAGCAGTTCTTC	CASSLSSYEQFF
-	TRBV15	TRBJ2-7	many	12	TGTGCCACCAGCAGAGATTGGGTCGAGCAGTACTTC	CATSRDWVEQYF
-	TRBV7-3	TRBJ2-1	many	16	TGTGCCAGCAGCTTATTCGGGGGCAGCTCCTACAATGAGCAGTTCTTC	CASSLFGGSSYNEQFF
-	TRBV5-1	TRBJ2-3	-	12	TGCGCCAGCAGAGCAGGGGACGATACGCAGTATTTT	CASRAGDDTQYF
TRBD2	TRBV5-1	TRBJ2-7	many	15	TGCGCCAGCAGCTCGGTGGGCGGGGGGCCGTACGAGCAGTACTTC	CASSSVGGGPYEQYF
-	TRBV21-1	TRBJ2-7	many	15	TGTGCCAGCAGCAAAGTGGGCAGGGAGAGATACGAGCAGTACTTC	CASSKVGRERYEQYF
-	TRBV19	TRBJ2-1	-	15	TGTGCCAGTACTGCACGGTTGGGAATCTACAATGAGCAGTTCTTC	CASTARLGIYNEQFF
-	TRBV6-1	TRBJ1-1	many	13	TGTGCCAGCAGTGCCGGAGGGAACACTGAAGCTTTCTTT	CASSAGGNTEAFF
-	TRBV5-1	TRBJ1-2	many	13	TGCGCCAGCAGCTTAGGGCCGGACTATGGCTACACCTTC	CASSLGPDYGYTF
TRBD1	TRBV5-1	TRBJ1-2	-	14	TGCGCCAGCAGGCCCCCGGGACAGCTCTATGGCTACACCTTC	CASRPPGQLYGYTF
TRBD2	TRBV18	TRBJ2-1	few	16	TGTGCCAGCTCACCATTAGCGGGACTCCGCTACAATGAGCAGTTCTTC	CASSPLAGLRYNEQFF
-	TRBV20-1	TRBJ1-2	few	14	TGCAGTGCTAAAGAGCCGCCATCTAACTATGGCTACACCTTC	CSAKEPPSNYGYTF
-	TRBV14	TRBJ1-6	many	15	TGTGCCAGCAGCCTTGAACAGGGTTCTATTTCACCCCTCCACTTT	CASSLEQGSISPLHF
TRBD1	TRBV6-5	TRBJ1-6	-	14	TGTGCCAGCAGTTACATGGGACAGGGTTCACCCCTCAACTTT	CASSYMGQGSPLNF
-	TRBV7-6	TRBJ2-7	many	15	TGTGCCAGCAGCTTAGAGGAGGGGCGAGGGTACGAGCAGTACTTC	CASSLEEGRGYEQYF
TRBD1	TRBV5-1	TRBJ1-5	-	14	TGCGCCAGCAGCTTCGGACAGGGGGATCAGCCCCAGCATTTT	CASSFGQGDQPQHF
-	TRBV3-1	TRBJ1-2	few	13	TGTGCCAGCAGCCAAGTAGGCCACTATGGCTACACCTTC	CASSQVGHYGYTF
TRBD2	TRBV20-1	TRBJ2-3	-	16	TGCAGTGCTAGAGCGGTAGCGGGGGTCCCCACAGATACGCAGTATTTT	CSARAVAGVPTDTQYF
-	TRBV14	TRBJ1-5	-	12	TGTGCCAGCAGCCTCGGGGATCAGCCCCAGCATTTT	CASSLGDQPQHF
-	TRBV5-5	TRBJ2-7	few	14	TGTGCCAGCAGCTTGTTCGGAGGGGGACACGAGCAGTACTTC	CASSLFGGGHEQYF
TRBD2	TRBV7-9	TRBJ2-4	few	16	TGTGCCAGCAGCCCTAGCGGGGGGGCAGCCAAAAACATTCAGTACTTC	CASSPSGGAAKNIQYF
-	TRBV5-1	TRBJ2-7	many	15	TGCGCCAGCAGCTTGGCTGCATCGGGGAAGGCCGAGCAGTACTTC	CASSLAASGKAEQYF
TRBD1	TRBV5-1	TRBJ2-2	many	15	TGCGCCAGCAGATCGACAGGGGTGGACACCGGGGAGCTGTTTTTT	CASRSTGVDTGELFF
-	TRBV7-9	TRBJ2-3	once	12	TGTGCCAGCAGCTTCAGGGCGGATACGCAGTATTTT	CASSFRADTQYF
-	TRBV12-3/TRBV12-4	TRBJ2-2	many	14	TGTGCCAGCAGACCCGACAGTATTGCCGGGGAGCTGTTTTTT	CASRPDSIAGELFF
TRBD2	TRBV5-6	TRBJ2-1	many	16	TGTGCCAGCAGCTTGCGACTAGCGGTCGAATTCAATGAGCAGTTCTTC	CASSLRLAVEFNEQFF
-	TRBV18	TRBJ1-1	few	14	TGTGCCAGCTCAAACAGCCGACAGAACACTGAAGCTTTCTTT	CASSNSRQNTEAFF
TRBD2	TRBV4-1	TRBJ2-3	many	15	TGCGCCAGCAGCCACCCCTCTAGCGGGGACTTTACGCAGTATTTT	CASSHPSSGDFTQYF
-	TRBV20-1	TRBJ2-5	many	13	TGCAGTGCTGCGATGAGGGGCTCAGAGACCCAGTACTTC	CSAAMRGSETQYF
-	TRBV6-6	TRBJ2-7	many	12	TGTGCCACCTTACAGGGTCCCTACGAGCAGTACTTC	CATLQGPYEQYF
TRBD1	TRBV6-4	TRBJ2-3	many	14	TGTGCCAGCAGTGACTCGGGGACAGCCTCCACGCAGTATTTT	CASSDSGTASTQYF
TRBD1	TRBV7-6	TRBJ2-2	many	14	TGTGCCAGCAGCCGGACAGGGGGGAACGGGGAGCTGTTTTTT	CASSRTGGNGELFF
-	TRBV7-2	TRBJ2-7	medium-sized	14	TGTGCCAGCAGCTCAAACCGGGCCGCGTACGAGCAGTACTTC	CASSSNRAAYEQYF
-	TRBV20-1	TRBJ1-5	few	13	TGCAGTGCTGACCCCAGGGATAATCAGCCCCAGCATTTT	CSADPRDNQPQHF
TRBD2	TRBV27	TRBJ2-5	many	14	TGTGCCAGCAGTTGGGGACTATACCAAGAGACCCAGTACTTC	CASSWGLYQETQYF
TRBD1	TRBV11-2	TRBJ2-2	-	15	TGTGCCACTCATAACGACAGGGGGCCCACCGGGGAGCTGTTTTTT	CATHNDRGPTGELFF
TRBD1	TRBV27	TRBJ2-2	many	16	TGTGCCAGCAACAAAAAAGGGACAGGGGGTCCCGGGGAGCTGTTTTTT	CASNKKGTGGPGELFF